These 20 T cell receptor beta chains were sequenced from one sample in a study of a mutant IDH1 vaccine in newly diagnosed glioma. Described time point: week 47, end of study. A single vaccine dose contained 300 ug of mutant IDH1 20-mer peptide, and topical imiquimod was used with it. The antigens these receptors bind are not known. TCRdb's copy holds only in-frame clones and misses some; the assay was immunoSEQ multiplex PCR. The repertoire includes tens of thousands of clones, over 80% of them detected once, and 3.8% sits in the top ten. The input for sequencing was PBMCs, taken from a glioma patient whose treatment included an IDH1 peptide vaccine. Receptor source: a man aged 25-45 years with glioma.

V and J are TRBV10-3 and TRBJ2-1; D call uncertain. CDR1 is ENHRY and CDR2 is SYGVKD in the germline V gene. Trimming removed 4 bases from V and 0 bases from J, with 10 bases in between. This CDR3 has 15 residues. The CDR3 region has the DNA TGTGCCATCAGTGGTTCACATAGCTCCTACAATGAGCAGTTCTTC. It specifies CAISGSHSSYNEQFF.

V and J are TRBV7-2 and TRBJ1-5; perhaps TRBD1 as D (5 bases). CDR3 length: 15 residues. V lost 1 base, J lost 6 bases, and 13 bases lay in between. Germline values: CDR1 SGHTA, CDR2 FQGNSA. CDR3 nucleotide sequence: TGTGCCAGCAGCTTAGTTCCGGGGACGGGTCAGCCCCAGCATTTT. This codes for CASSLVPGTGQPQHF.

This CDR3 is CASSVTGATEAFF. Written as DNA, the CDR3 is TGTGCCAGCAGCGTTACAGGGGCCACTGAAGCTTTCTTT. The rearrangement joins TRBV11-3 to TRBJ1-1, with 7 bases fitting TRBD1. With 5 bases clipped from V and 4 bases from J, the junction kept 4 bases outside the gene matches. The CDR3 is 13 residues long. Germline loops: CDR1 SGHNT, CDR2 YENEEA.

V and J are TRBV5-1 and TRBJ1-5; 10 nucleotides match TRBD1. V shed 0 bases and J 1 base; nucleotides not matched to a gene: 1. The germline V gene has CDR1 SGHRS and CDR2 YFSETQ. The CDR3 is made up of 16 amino acids. The CDR3 loop is CASSLEGQGSNQPQHF. DNA of the CDR3: TGCGCCAGCAGCTTGGAGGGACAGGGGAGCAATCAGCCCCAGCATTTT.

The chain combines TRBV7-9 with TRBJ1-5; perhaps TRBD1 as D (6 bases). Trimming took off 8 bases at V and 6 bases at J, with 14 bases between the two ends. This CDR3 spans 13 amino acids. CDR1 and CDR2 from the germline V gene are SEHNR and FQNEAQ (reference sequence). DNA of the CDR3: TGTGCCAGCCAGAAGGGGGTTAGTCAGCCCCAGCATTTT. Its translation: CASQKGVSQPQHF.

The V call is TRBV28, the J call TRBJ1-5; 8 nucleotides agree with TRBD1. Trimming removed 7 bases from V and 4 bases from J; junction bases left unmatched: 3. The germline CDR1 and CDR2 sequences are MDHEN and SYDVKM. The CDR3 loop spans 13 amino acids. Here the CDR3 DNA reads TGTGCCAGCACCCGGGACAGGAATCAGCCCCAGCATTTT. Encoded protein: CASTRDRNQPQHF.

This clone was detected only a few times. The junction departs from the called germline gene at one end, perhaps through a read error. The chain uses TRBV4-2 and TRBJ1-5; D uncertain. This CDR3 comprises 13 residues. The germline CDR1 and CDR2 sequences are LGHNA and YNFKEQ. The CDR3 DNA sequence: TGTGCCAGCAGCCAAGACGGCTTCTCTCACCATTATTTT. Its protein is CASSQDGFSHHYF.

This sequence joins TRBV28 and TRBJ2-6; 7 bases match TRBD1. The CDR3 is made up of 16 amino acids. Germline V CDR1 and CDR2: MDHEN, SYDVKM. V dropped 8 bases and J dropped 1; count of bases not matched to a gene: 8. CDR3 sequence: CASEQGYSSGANVLTF. The CDR3 coding sequence is TGTGCCAGCGAACAGGGGTACTCGTCTGGGGCCAACGTCCTGACTTTC.

The chain has TRBV7-6 and TRBJ1-1; D unresolved. The CDR3 totals 15 residues. Per the germline V gene, CDR1 is SGHVS and CDR2 is FNYEAQ. Trimming stripped 0 bases from V and 0 bases from J, with 8 bases between. The CDR3 here is CASSLAEVMNTEAFF. DNA of the CDR3: TGTGCCAGCAGCTTAGCGGAGGTCATGAACACTGAAGCTTTCTTT.

This sequence joins TRBV29-1 and TRBJ1-2; 7 nucleotides align to TRBD1. The V and J ends lost 3 bases and 8 bases, in that order; junction bases with no gene match: 9. Per the germline V gene, CDR1 is SQVTM and CDR2 is ANQGSEA. This CDR3 comprises 13 residues. The CDR3 spells CSVDDATGSGYTF. DNA for the CDR3: TGCAGCGTTGATGATGCGACAGGGTCCGGCTACACCTTC.

J is TRBJ2-1 and V is TRBV5-1; the match to TRBD1 covers 8 bases. V lost 3 bases, J lost 2 bases, and 7 bases stayed unmatched. Germline V gene sequence: CDR1 SGHRS, CDR2 YFSETQ. This CDR3 has 16 residues. This chain's CDR3 is CASSSPGQDPYNEQFF. In DNA form, the CDR3 reads TGCGCCAGCAGCTCGCCGGGACAGGACCCCTACAATGAGCAGTTCTTC.

The rearrangement uses TRBV5-1 and TRBJ2-7; 7 bases map to TRBD1. Per germline, CDR1 SGHRS and CDR2 YFSETQ. The length of the CDR3 is 14 residues. Trimming at V came to 4 bases and at J to 2 bases, leaving 6 bases not matched to a gene. CDR3 sequence: CASSRRDSPYEQYF. CDR3 DNA: TGCGCCAGCAGCCGACGGGACAGTCCCTACGAGCAGTACTTC.

This clone was counted a few times. The V and J genes are TRBV6-5 and TRBJ1-2; no definite D call. Germline lookup yields CDR1 MNHEY and CDR2 SVGAGI. The CDR3 runs to 15 residues. Between the trimmed V and J ends, which lost 4 bases and 3 bases, there was a span of 15 bases. CDR3 nucleotide sequence: TGTGCCAGCAGTTCCCCCAGTGGGGTGGACTATGGCTACACCTTC. Translating gives CASSSPSGVDYGYTF.

This chain joins TRBV11-3 and TRBJ1-1, with 10 bases aligning to TRBD1. Germline lookup yields CDR1 SGHNT and CDR2 YENEEA. This CDR3 contains 13 residues. Trimming at V came to 6 bases and at J to 7 bases, leaving 5 bases not matched to a gene. CDR3 residues: CASSRDRGSEAFF. The CDR3 nucleotides read TGTGCCAGCAGTCGGGACAGGGGTAGTGAAGCTTTCTTT.

Here the CDR3 reads CASRGTWETQYF. The CDR3 nucleotides read TGCGCCAGCAGGGGGACCTGGGAGACCCAGTACTTC. V is TRBV5-1 and J is TRBJ2-5; tentatively, D is TRBD1 or TRBD2 (5 bases each). V was shortened by 5 bases and J by 5 bases, with 10 bases between the two germline ends. Germline loops: CDR1 SGHRS, CDR2 YFSETQ. The CDR3 extends over 12 amino acids.

The chain combines TRBV27 with TRBJ1-2, with 7 nucleotides matching TRBD1. CDR1 is MNHEY and CDR2 is SMNVEV in the germline V gene (reference sequence). V shed 7 bases, J shed 4 bases, and the junction held 12 bases outside the gene matches. The CDR3 runs to 15 residues. For the CDR3, the DNA is TGTGCCAGCAAGTCCTCCAACCAGGGGGGCTATGGCTACACCTTC. Its translation is CASKSSNQGGYGYTF.

V gene TRBV19 combines with J gene TRBJ1-5, with D possibly matching TRBD1 (6 bases). V was shortened by 5 bases and J by 10 bases, with 18 bases between the two germline ends. The germline CDR1 and CDR2 sequences are LNHDA and SQIVND (reference sequence). There are 14 residues in the CDR3. This CDR3 reads CASSPRDTIAPQHF. The CDR3, as DNA: TGTGCCAGTAGTCCCCGGGACACCATTGCCCCCCAGCATTTT.

The chain is built from TRBV4-1 and TRBJ2-5, with D perhaps TRBD1 (5 bases). CDR3 length: 14 residues. Trimming took off 0 bases at V and 2 bases at J, with 7 bases between the two ends. Germline assignment: CDR1 MGHRA and CDR2 YSYEKL. For the CDR3, the DNA is TGCGCCAGCAGCCAAGATCCAGGGCAAGAGACCCAGTACTTC. Translation gives CASSQDPGQETQYF.

J is TRBJ2-5 and V is TRBV18, with D tentatively TRBD2 (5 bases). The length of the CDR3 is 19 residues. The V gene lost 0 bases and the J gene lost 4 bases, with 24 bases spanning the gap. Per the germline V gene, CDR1 is KGHSH and CDR2 is LQKENI. CDR3 bases: TGTGCCAGCTCACCACCGCTTTCGTTGAGGGAACCAATTGGAGAGACCCAGTACTTC. Translation gives CASSPPLSLREPIGETQYF.

The chain couples TRBV7-9 to TRBJ2-3; tentative D call: TRBD1 (5 bases). Trimming pared 1 base from V and 1 base from J, leaving 12 bases between. CDR1 is SEHNR, CDR2 FQNEAQ, per germline (reference sequence). CDR3 length: 16 residues. Here the CDR3 DNA reads TGTGCCAGCAGCTTAGTGGACATCCGGGGCACAGATACGCAGTATTTT. Translating it yields CASSLVDIRGTDTQYF. The whole variable domain, remainder taken from reference TRBV7-9 and TRBJ2-3, is DTGVSQNPRHKITKRGQNVTFRCDPISEHNRLYWYRQTLGQGPEFLTYFQNEAQLEKSRLLSDRFSAERPKGSFSTLEIQRTEQGDSAMYLCASSLVDIRGTDTQYFGPGTRLTVL.